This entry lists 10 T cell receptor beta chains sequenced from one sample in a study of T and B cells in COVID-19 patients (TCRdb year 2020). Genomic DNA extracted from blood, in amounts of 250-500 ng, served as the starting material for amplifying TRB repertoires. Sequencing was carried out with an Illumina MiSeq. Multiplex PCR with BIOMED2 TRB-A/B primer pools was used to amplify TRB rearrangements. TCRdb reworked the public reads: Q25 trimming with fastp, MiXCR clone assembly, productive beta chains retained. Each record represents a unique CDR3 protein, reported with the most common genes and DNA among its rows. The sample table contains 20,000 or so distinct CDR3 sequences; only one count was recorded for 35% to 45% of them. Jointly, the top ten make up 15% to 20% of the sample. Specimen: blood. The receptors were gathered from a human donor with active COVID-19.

This chain's CDR3 is CASSLVRGGGETQYF. DNA for the CDR3: TGTGCCAGCAGTTTGGTGCGGGGGGGCGGGGAGACCCAGTACTTC. The genes are TRBV27 and TRBJ2-5, with 9 bases matching TRBD2. CDR3 length equals 15 residues. The V and J ends lost 3 bases and 5 bases, in that order; junction bases with no gene match: 7. Germline loops: CDR1 MNHEY, CDR2 SMNVEV (reference sequence).

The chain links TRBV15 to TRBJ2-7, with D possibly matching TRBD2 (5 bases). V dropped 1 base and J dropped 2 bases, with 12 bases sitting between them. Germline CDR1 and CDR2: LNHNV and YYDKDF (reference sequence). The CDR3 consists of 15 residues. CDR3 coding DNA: TGTGCCACCAGCAGAGGAACGGGGTCCACCTACGAGCAGTACTTC. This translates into CATSRGTGSTYEQYF.

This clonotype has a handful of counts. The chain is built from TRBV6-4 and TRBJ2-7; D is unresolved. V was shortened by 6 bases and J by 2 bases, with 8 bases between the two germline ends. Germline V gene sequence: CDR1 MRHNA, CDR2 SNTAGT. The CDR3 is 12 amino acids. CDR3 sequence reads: CASRMGTYEQYV. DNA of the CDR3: TGTGCCAGCAGGATGGGAACCTACGAGCAGTACGTC.

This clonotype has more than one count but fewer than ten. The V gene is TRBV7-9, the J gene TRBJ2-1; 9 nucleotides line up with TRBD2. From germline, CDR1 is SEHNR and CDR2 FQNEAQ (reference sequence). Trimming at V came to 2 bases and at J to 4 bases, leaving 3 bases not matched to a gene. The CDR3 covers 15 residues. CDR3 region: CASSLLAGKYNEQFF. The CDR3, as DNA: TGTGCCAGCAGCTTACTAGCGGGGAAATACAATGAGCAGTTCTTC.

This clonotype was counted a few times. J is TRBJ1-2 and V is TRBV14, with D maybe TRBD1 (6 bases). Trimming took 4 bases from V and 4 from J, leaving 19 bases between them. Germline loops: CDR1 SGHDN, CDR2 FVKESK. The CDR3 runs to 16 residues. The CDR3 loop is CASSLLSGGAGYGYTF. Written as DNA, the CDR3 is TGTGCCAGCAGCCTACTCTCCGGGGGCGCTGGCTATGGCTACACCTTC.

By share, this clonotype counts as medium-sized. The CDR3 spells CASSFPSGGAGETQYF. The CDR3 bases are TGTGCCAGCAGCTTCCCTAGCGGGGGGGCCGGTGAGACCCAGTACTTC. The V gene is TRBV13, the J gene TRBJ2-5; 12 bases map to TRBD2. This CDR3 region has 16 residues. The trim removed 3 bases at V and 5 bases at J, leaving 7 bases unmatched. The germline V gene has CDR1 PRHDT and CDR2 FYEKMQ (reference sequence).

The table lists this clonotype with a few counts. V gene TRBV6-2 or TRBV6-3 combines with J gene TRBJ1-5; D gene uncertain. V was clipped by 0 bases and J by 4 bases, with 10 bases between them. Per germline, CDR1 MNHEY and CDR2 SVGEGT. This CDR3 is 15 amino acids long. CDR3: CASSYSLEINQPQHF. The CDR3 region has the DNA TGTGCCAGCAGTTACTCCCTCGAAATTAATCAGCCCCAGCATTTT.

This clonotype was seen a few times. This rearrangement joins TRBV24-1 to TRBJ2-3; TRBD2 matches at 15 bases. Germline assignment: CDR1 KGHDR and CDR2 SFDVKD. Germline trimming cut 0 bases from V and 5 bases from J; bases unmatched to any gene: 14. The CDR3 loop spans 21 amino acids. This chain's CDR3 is CATSDLDRSRPGLAGGDTQYF. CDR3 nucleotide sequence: TGTGCCACCAGTGATTTGGATCGCAGCCGACCGGGACTAGCGGGGGGAGATACGCAGTATTTT.

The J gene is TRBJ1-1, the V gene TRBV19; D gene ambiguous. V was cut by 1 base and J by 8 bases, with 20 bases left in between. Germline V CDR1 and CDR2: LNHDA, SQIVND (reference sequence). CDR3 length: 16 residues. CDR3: CASSIVPRPPPPEAFF. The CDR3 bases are TGTGCCAGTAGTATAGTCCCGAGACCTCCCCCTCCAGAAGCTTTCTTT.

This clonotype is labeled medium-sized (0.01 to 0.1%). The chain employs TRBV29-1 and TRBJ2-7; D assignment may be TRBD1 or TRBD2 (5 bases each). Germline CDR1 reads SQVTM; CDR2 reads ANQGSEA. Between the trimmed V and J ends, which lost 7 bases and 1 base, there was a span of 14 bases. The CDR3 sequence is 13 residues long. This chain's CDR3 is CSAEQDSSYEQYF. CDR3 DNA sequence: TGCAGCGCAGAACAGGACTCATCCTACGAGCAGTACTTC.